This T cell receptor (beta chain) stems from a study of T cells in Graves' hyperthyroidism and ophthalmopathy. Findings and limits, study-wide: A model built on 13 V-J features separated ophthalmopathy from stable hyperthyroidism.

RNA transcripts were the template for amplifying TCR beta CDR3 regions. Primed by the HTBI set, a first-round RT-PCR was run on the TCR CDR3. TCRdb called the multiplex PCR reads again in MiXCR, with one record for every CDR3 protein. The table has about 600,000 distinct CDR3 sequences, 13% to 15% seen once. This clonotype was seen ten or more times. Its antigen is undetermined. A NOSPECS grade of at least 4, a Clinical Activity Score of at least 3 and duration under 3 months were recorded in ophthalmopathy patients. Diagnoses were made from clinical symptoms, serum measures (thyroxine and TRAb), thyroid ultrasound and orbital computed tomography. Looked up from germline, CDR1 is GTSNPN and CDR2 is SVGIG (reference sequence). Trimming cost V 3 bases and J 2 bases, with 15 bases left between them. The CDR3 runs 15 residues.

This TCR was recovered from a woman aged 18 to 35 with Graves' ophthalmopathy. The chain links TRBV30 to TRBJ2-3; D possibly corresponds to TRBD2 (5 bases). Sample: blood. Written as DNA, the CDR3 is TGTGCCTGGAGCGAGGGAAGGAGCCCCACAGATACGCAGTATTTT. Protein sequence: CAWSEGRSPTDTQYF.